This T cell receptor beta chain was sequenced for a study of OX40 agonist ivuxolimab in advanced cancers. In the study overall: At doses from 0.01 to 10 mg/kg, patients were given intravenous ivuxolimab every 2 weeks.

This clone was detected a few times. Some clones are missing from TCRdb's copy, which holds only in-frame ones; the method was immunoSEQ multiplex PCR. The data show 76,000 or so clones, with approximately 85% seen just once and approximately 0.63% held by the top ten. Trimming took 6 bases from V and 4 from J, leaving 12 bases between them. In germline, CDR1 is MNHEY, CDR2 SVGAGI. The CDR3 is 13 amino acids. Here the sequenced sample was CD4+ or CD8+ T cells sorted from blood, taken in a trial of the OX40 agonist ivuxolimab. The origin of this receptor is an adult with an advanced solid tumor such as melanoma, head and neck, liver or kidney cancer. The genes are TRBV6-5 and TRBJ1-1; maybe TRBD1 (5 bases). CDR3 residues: CASSSVGATEAFF. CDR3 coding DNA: TGTGCCAGCAGCTCAGTCGGGGCCACTGAAGCTTTCTTT.